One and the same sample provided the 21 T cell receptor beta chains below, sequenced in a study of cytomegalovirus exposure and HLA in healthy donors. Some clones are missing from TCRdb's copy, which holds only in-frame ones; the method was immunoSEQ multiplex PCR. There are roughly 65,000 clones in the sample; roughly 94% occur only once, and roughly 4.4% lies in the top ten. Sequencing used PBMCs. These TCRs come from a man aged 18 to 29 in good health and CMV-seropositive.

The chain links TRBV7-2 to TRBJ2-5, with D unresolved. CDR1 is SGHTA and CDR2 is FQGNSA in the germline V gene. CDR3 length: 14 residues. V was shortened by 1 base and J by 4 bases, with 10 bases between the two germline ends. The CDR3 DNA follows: TGTGCCAGCAGCTTAGTAGCTTTGGGAGAGACCCAGTACTTC. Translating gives CASSLVALGETQYF.

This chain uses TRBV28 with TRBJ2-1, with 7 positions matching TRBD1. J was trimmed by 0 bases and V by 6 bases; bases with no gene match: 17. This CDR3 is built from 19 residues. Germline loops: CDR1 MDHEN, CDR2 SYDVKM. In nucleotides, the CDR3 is TGTGCCAGCAGACACCCAGGGACAGCCTGGCAGACCTCCTACAATGAGCAGTTCTTC. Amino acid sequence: CASRHPGTAWQTSYNEQFF.

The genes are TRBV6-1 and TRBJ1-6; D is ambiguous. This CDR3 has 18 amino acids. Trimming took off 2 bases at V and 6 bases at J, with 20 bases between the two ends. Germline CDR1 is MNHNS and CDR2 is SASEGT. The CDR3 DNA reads TGTGCCAGCAGTGAAATACCCCCACGAGGGATCGTTAATTCACCCCTCCACTTT. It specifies CASSEIPPRGIVNSPLHF.

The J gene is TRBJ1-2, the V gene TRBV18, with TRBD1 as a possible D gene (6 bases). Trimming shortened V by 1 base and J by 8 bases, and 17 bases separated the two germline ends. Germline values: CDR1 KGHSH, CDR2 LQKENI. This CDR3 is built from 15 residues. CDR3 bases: TGTGCCAGCTCACCACTGAATAGTGCAGGGGACGGCTACACCTTC. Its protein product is CASSPLNSAGDGYTF. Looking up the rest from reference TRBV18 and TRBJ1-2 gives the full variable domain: NAGVMQNPRHLVRRRGQEARLRCSPMKGHSHVYWYRQLPEEGLKFMVYLQKENIIDESGMPKERFSAEFPKEGPSILRIQQVVRGDSAAYFCASSPLNSAGDGYTFGSGTRLTVV.

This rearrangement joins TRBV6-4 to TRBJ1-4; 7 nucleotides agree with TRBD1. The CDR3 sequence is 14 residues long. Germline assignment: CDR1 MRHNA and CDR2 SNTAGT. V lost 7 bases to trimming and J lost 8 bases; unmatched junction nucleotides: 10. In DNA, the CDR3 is TGTGCCAGCATCAGACAGGGTTTGGGCGAAAAACTGTTTTTT. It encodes CASIRQGLGEKLFF.

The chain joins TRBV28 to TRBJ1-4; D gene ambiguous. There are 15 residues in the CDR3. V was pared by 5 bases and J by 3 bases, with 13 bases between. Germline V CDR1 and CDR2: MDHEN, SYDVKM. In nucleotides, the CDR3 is TGTGCCAGCAGTGACGCGGCGTTGGCTAATGAAAAACTGTTTTTT. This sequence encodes CASSDAALANEKLFF. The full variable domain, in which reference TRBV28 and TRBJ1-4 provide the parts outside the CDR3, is DVKVTQSSRYLVKRTGEKVFLECVQDMDHENMFWYRQDPGLGLRLIYFSYDVKMKEKGDIPEGYSVSREKKERFSLILESASTNQTSMYLCASSDAALANEKLFFGSGTQLSVL.

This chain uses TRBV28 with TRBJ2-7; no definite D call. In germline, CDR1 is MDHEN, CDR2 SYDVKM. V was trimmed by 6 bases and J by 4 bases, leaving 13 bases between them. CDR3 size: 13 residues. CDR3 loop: CASSPTRLYEQYF. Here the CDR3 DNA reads TGTGCCAGCAGCCCGACGCGGTTATACGAGCAGTACTTC.

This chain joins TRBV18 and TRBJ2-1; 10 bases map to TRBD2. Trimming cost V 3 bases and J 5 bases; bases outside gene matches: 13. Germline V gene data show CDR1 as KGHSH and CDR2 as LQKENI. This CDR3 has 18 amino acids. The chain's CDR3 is CASSPGRAEREGHNEQFF. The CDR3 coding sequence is TGTGCCAGCTCACCGGGCAGAGCGGAGCGGGAGGGCCACAATGAGCAGTTCTTC.

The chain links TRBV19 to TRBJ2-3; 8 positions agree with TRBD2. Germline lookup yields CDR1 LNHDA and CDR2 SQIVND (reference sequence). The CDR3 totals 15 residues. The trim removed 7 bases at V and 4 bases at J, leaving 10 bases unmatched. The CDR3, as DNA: TGTGCCAGTAAAACTCTAGCGGGTGGGGCAGATACGCAGTATTTT. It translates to CASKTLAGGADTQYF.

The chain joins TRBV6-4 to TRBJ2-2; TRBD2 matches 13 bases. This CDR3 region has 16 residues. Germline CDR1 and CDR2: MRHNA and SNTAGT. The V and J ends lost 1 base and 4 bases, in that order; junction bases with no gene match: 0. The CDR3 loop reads CASSDWTSGSTGELFF. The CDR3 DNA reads TGTGCCAGCAGTGACTGGACTAGCGGGAGCACCGGGGAGCTGTTTTTT.

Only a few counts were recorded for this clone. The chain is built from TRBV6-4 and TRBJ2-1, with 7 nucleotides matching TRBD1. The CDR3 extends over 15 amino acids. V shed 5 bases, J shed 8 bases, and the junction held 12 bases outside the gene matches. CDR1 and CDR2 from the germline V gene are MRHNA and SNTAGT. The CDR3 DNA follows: TGTGCCAGCAGTACCAAGGGGGACACAGGGGATGAGCAGTTCTTC. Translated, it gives CASSTKGDTGDEQFF.

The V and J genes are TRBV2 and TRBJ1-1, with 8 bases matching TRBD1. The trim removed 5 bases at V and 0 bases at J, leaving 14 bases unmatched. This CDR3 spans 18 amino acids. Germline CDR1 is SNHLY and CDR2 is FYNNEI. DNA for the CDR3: TGTGCCAGCAGTTCTCCACCCGGGCAGGGGGCATTGAACACTGAAGCTTTCTTT. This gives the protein CASSSPPGQGALNTEAFF.

The CDR3 DNA follows: TGTGCCAGCAGGGGGGGCAGCGGGCCTAGCGGACTCTCCTACGAGCAGTACTTC. It is translated as CASRGGSGPSGLSYEQYF. V and J are TRBV2 and TRBJ2-7, with D possibly TRBD2 on 7 matching bases. The V end lost 6 bases, the J end lost 0 bases, and 24 bases lay between the germline ends. Germline CDR1 is SNHLY and CDR2 is FYNNEI. The CDR3 has 18 amino acids.

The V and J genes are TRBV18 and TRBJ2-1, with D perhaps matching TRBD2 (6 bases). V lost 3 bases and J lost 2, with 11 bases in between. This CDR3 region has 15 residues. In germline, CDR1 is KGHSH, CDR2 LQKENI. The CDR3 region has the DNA TGTGCCAGCTCACCCGGGACTGTCGCCTACAATGAGCAGTTCTTC. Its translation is CASSPGTVAYNEQFF.

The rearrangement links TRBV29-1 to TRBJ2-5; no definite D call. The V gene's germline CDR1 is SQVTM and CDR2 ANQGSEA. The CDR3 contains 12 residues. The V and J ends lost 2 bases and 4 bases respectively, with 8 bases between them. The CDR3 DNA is TGCAGCGTTGAACTTCCAGGAGAGACCCAGTACTTC. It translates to CSVELPGETQYF.

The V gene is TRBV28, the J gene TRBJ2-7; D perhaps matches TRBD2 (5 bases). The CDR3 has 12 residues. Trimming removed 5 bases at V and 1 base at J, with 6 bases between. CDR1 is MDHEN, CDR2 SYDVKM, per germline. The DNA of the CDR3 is TGTGCCAGCAGTCGCGGGTCCTACGAGCAGTACTTC. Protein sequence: CASSRGSYEQYF. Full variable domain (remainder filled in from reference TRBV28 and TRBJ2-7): DVKVTQSSRYLVKRTGEKVFLECVQDMDHENMFWYRQDPGLGLRLIYFSYDVKMKEKGDIPEGYSVSREKKERFSLILESASTNQTSMYLCASSRGSYEQYFGPGTRLTVT.

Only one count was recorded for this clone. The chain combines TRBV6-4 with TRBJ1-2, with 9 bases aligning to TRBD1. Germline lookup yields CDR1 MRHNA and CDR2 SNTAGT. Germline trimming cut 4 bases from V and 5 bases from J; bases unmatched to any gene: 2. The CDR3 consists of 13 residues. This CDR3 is CASSVDRGYGYTF. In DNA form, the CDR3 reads TGTGCCAGCAGTGTGGACAGGGGATATGGCTACACCTTC.

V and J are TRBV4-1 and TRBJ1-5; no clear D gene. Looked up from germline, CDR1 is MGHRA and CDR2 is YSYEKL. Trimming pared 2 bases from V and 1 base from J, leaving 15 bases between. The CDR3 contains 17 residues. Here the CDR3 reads CASSQHRARGSNQPQHF. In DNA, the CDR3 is TGCGCCAGCAGCCAACACCGGGCCCGGGGAAGCAATCAGCCCCAGCATTTT.

Here the CDR3 reads CASGLGTGGEGYTF. The CDR3 DNA is TGTGCTAGTGGTTTGGGGACAGGGGGAGAAGGCTACACCTTC. This sequence joins TRBV12-5 and TRBJ1-2, with 10 bases matching TRBD1. Germline CDR1 reads LGHNT; CDR2 reads FRNRAP. The CDR3 is made up of 14 amino acids. The trim removed 1 base at V and 8 bases at J, leaving 4 bases unmatched.

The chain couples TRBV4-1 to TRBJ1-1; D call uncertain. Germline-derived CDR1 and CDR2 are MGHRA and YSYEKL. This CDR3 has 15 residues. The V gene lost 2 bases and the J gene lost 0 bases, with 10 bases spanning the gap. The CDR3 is CASSQRAGMNTEAFF. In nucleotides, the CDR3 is TGCGCCAGCAGCCAAAGAGCGGGGATGAACACTGAAGCTTTCTTT.

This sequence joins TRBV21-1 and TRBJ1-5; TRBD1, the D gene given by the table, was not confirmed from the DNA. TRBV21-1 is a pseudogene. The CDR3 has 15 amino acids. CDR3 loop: CASSLTGTVNQPQHF. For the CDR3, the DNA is TGTGCCAGCAGCCTCACCGGGACAGTCAATCAGCCCCAGCATTTT.